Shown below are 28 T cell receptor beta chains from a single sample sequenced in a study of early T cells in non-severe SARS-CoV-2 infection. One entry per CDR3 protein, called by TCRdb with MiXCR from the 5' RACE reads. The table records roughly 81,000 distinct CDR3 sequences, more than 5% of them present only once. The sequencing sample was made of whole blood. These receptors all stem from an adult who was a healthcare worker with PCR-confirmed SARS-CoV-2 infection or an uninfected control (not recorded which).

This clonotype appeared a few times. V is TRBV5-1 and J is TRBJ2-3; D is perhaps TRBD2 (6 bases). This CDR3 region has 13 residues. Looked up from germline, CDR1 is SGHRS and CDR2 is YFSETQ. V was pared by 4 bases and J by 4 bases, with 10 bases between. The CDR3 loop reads CASSVLASDTQYF. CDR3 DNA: TGCGCCAGCAGCGTACTAGCTTCAGATACGCAGTATTTT.

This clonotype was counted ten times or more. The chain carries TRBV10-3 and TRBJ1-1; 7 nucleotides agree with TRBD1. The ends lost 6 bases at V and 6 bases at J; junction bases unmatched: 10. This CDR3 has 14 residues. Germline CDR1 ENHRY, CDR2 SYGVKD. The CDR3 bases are TGTGCCATCAGAAGGGGGCAGGGGCCCCCTGAAGCTTTCTTT. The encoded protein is CAIRRGQGPPEAFF.

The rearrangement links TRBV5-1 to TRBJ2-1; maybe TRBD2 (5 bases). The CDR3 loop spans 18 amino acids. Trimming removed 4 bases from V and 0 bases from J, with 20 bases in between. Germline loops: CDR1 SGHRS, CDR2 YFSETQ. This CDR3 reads CASSTSWAGGSSYNEQFF. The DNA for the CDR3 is TGCGCCAGCAGCACGTCCTGGGCGGGCGGCAGCTCCTACAATGAGCAGTTCTTC.

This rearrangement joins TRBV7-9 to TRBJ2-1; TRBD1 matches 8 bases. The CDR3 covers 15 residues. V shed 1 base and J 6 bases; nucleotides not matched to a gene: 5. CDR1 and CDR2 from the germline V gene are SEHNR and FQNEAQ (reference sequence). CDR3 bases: TGTGCCAGCAGCTTAGGTCCAGGGGGCCTCAATGAGCAGTTCTTC. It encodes CASSLGPGGLNEQFF.

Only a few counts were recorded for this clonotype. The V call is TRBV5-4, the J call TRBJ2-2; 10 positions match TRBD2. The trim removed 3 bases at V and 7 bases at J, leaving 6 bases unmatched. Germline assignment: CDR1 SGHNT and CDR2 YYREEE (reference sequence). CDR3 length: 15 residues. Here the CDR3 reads CASSSSGSRRGELFF. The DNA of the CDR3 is TGTGCCAGCAGCTCTAGCGGGAGCCGGCGCGGGGAGCTGTTTTTT.

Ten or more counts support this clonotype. The CDR3 protein is CSARERDTFYEQYF. The CDR3 coding sequence is TGCAGTGCTAGAGAACGGGACACCTTCTACGAGCAGTACTTC. This chain joins TRBV20-1 and TRBJ2-7; tentative D call: TRBD1 (6 bases). The CDR3 sequence is 14 residues long. CDR1 and CDR2 from the germline V gene are DFQATT and SNEGSKA (reference sequence). The germline V and J ends were trimmed by 0 bases and 3 bases, with 12 bases remaining between them.

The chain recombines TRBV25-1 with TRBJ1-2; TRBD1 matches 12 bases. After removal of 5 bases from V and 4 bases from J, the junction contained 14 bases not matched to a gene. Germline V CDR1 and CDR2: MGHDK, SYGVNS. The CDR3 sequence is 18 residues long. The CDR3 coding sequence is TGTGCCAGCAGTTCTAGGGGGACAGGGGGCGAAAAAACCTATGGCTACACCTTC. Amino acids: CASSSRGTGGEKTYGYTF.

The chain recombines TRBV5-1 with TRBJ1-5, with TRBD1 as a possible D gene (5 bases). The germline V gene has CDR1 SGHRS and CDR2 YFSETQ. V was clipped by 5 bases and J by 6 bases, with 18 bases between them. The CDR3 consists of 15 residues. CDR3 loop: CASSARRDVLQPQHF. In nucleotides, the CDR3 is TGCGCCAGCAGTGCGAGGAGGGACGTTCTTCAGCCCCAGCATTTT. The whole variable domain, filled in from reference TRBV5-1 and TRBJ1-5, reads KAGVTQTPRYLIKTRGQQVTLSCSPISGHRSVSWYQQTPGQGLQFLFEYFSETQRNKGNFPGRFSGRQFSNSRSEMNVSTLELGDSALYLCASSARRDVLQPQHFGDGTRLSIL.

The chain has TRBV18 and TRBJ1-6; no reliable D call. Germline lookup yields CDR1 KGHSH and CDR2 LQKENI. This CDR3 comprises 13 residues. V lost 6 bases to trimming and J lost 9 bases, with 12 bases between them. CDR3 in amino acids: CASSMDWASPLHF. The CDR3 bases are TGTGCCAGCTCCATGGACTGGGCTTCACCCCTCCACTTT.

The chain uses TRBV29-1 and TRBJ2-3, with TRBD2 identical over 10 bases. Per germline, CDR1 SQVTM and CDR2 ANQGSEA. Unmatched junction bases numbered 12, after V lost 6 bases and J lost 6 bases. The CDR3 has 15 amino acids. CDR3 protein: CSVDDTGTSVDTQYF. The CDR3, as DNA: TGCAGCGTCGATGACACCGGGACTAGCGTCGATACGCAGTATTTT.

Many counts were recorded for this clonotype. The CDR3 here is CASSYRQGAGTDTQYF. DNA of the CDR3: TGTGCCAGCAGTTACAGACAGGGGGCTGGCACAGATACGCAGTATTTT. This sequence joins TRBV6-2 or TRBV6-3 and TRBJ2-3; 10 nucleotides agree with TRBD1. The V and J ends lost 2 bases and 1 base, in that order; junction bases with no gene match: 3. Germline-derived CDR1 and CDR2 are MNHEY and SVGEGT. This CDR3 spans 16 amino acids.

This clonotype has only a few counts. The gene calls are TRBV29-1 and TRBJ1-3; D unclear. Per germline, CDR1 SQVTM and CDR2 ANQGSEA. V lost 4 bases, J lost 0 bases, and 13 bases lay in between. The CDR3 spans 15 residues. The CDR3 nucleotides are TGCAGCGTTGCAGAGTCACCTAGCTCTGGAAACACCATATATTTT. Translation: CSVAESPSSGNTIYF.

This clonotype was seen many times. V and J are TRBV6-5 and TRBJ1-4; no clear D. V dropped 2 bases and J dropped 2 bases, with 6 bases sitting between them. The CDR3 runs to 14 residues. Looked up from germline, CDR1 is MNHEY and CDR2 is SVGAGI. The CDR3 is CASSYRGTNEKLFF. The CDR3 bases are TGTGCCAGCAGTTACAGAGGGACTAATGAAAAACTGTTTTTT.

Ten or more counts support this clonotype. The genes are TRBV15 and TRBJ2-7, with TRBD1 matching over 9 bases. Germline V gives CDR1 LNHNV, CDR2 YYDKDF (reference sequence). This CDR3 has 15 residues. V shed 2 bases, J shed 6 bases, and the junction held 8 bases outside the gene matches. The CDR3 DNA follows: TGTGCCACCAGCAGATCAGCGGGACAGGGACTCGAGCAGTACTTC. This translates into CATSRSAGQGLEQYF. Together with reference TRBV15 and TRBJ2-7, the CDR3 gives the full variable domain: DAMVIQNPRYQVTQFGKPVTLSCSQTLNHNVMYWYQQKSSQAPKLLFHYYDKDFNNEADTPDNFQSRRPNTSFCFLDIRSPGLGDTAMYLCATSRSAGQGLEQYFGPGTRLTVT.

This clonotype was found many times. The CDR3 nucleotides are TGTGCCAGCAGCCAAGCGGACTATGGCTACACCTTC. Translated, it gives CASSQADYGYTF. The chain uses TRBV3-1 and TRBJ1-2; D ambiguous. V lost 1 base and J 3 bases, leaving 3 bases between the germline ends. The CDR3 runs 12 residues. Germline V lookup: CDR1 LGHDT, CDR2 YNNKEL (reference sequence).

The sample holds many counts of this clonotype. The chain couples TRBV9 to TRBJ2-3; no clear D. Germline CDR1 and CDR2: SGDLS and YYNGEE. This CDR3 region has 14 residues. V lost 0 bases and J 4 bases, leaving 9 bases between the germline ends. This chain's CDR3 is CASSVDFGSDTQYF. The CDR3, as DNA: TGTGCCAGCAGCGTAGATTTTGGGTCAGATACGCAGTATTTT.

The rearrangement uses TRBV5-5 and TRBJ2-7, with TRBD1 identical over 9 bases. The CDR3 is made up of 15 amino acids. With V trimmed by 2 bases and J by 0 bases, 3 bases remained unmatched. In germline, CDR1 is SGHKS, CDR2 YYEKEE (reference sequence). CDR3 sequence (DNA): TGTGCCAGCAGCTTCCGGGACAGGGCCTCCTACGAGCAGTACTTC. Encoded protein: CASSFRDRASYEQYF.

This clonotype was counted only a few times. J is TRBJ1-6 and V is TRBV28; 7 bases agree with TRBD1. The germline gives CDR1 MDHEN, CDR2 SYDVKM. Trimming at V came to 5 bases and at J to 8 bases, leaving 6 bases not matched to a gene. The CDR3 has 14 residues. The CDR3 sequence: CASSQDRADSPLHF. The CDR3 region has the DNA TGTGCCAGCAGTCAAGACAGGGCTGATTCACCCCTCCACTTT.

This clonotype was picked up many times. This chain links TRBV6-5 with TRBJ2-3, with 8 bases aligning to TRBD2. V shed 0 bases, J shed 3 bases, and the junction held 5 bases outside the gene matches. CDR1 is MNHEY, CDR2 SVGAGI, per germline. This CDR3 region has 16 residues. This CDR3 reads CASSYSGTSVTDTQYF. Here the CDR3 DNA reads TGTGCCAGCAGTTACTCGGGGACTAGTGTAACAGATACGCAGTATTTT.

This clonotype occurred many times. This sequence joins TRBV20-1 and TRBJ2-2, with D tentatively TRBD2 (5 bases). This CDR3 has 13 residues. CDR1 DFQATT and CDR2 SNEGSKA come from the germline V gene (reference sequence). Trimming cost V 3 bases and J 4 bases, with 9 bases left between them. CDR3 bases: TGCAGTGCTAGTGAACGGGGCACCGGGGAGCTGTTTTTT. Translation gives CSASERGTGELFF.

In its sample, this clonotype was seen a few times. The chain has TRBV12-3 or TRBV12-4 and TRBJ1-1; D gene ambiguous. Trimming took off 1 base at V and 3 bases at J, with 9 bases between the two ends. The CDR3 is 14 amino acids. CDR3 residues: CASSLGAEHTEAFF. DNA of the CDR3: TGTGCCAGCAGTTTAGGGGCAGAACACACTGAAGCTTTCTTT.

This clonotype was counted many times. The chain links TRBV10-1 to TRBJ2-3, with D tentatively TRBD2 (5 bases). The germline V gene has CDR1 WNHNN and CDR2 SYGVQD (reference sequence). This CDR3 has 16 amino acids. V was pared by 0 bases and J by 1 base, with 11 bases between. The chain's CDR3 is CASSESLAERTDTQYF. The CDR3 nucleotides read TGCGCCAGCAGTGAGTCGCTAGCAGAACGCACAGATACGCAGTATTTT.

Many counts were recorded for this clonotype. The CDR3 spells CASSLLDRANQPQHF. The CDR3 DNA is TGTGCCAGTAGTTTACTGGACAGGGCCAATCAGCCCCAGCATTTT. This chain uses TRBV19 with TRBJ1-5; TRBD1 agrees at 8 bases. This CDR3 is 15 amino acids long. V lost 5 bases, J lost 3 bases, and 6 bases stayed unmatched. Germline CDR1 reads LNHDA; CDR2 reads SQIVND (reference sequence).

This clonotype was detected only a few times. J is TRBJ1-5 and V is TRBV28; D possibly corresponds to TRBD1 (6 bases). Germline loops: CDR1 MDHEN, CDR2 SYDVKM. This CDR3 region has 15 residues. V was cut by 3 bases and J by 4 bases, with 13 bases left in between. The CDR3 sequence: CASSLSGALNQPQHF. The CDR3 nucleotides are TGTGCCAGCAGTTTGTCAGGGGCATTGAATCAGCCCCAGCATTTT.

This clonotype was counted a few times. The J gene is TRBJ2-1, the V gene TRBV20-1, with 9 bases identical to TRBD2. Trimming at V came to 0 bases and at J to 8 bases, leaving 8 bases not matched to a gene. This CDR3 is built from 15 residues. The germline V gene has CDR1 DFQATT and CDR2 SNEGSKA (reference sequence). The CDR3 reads CSARDSGRSTHEQFF. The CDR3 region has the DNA TGCAGTGCTAGAGACAGCGGGAGGAGTACTCATGAGCAGTTCTTC.

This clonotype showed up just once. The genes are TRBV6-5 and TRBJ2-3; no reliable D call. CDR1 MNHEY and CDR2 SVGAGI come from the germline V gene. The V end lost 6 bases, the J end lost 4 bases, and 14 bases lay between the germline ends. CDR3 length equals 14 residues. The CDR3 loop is CASSPSFVADTQYF. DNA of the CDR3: TGTGCCAGCAGCCCCTCCTTCGTCGCAGATACGCAGTATTTT.

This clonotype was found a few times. Here the CDR3 reads CASSKGRMNTEAFF. CDR3 nucleotides: TGCGCCAGCAGCAAAGGACGGATGAACACTGAAGCTTTCTTT. The V call is TRBV5-1, the J call TRBJ1-1; D remains ambiguous. Germline lookup yields CDR1 SGHRS and CDR2 YFSETQ. The V gene lost 4 bases and the J gene lost 0 bases, with 10 bases spanning the gap. The CDR3 totals 14 residues.

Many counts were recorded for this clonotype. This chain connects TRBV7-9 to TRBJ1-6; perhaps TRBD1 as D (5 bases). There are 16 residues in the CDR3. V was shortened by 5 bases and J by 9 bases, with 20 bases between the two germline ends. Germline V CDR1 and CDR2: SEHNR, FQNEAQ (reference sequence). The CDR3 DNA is TGTGCCAGCAGCAAGACAGCGTCAAGGGGAATTTCACCCCTCCACTTT. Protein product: CASSKTASRGISPLHF.